The 25 T cell receptor beta chains reported below all come from one sample, sequenced in a study of blood T cells in healthy people across ages. Combining a sample-barcoded 5' primer with a J-beta primer mix, a second PCR ran for roughly 7 to 11 cycles. A single record per CDR3 protein comes from TCRdb applying MiXCR to the 5' RACE reads. Of over 500,000 distinct CDR3 sequences listed, about 27% are singletons. A further study also used this sample, focusing on T cells of mothers and their children.

The material sequenced was blood. The receptors shown here come from a boy younger than 10 in good health.

This chain joins TRBV12-3 or TRBV12-4 and TRBJ2-3, with unresolved D. CDR3 size: 14 residues. The ends were cut back, 7 bases at V and 3 bases at J, with 14 bases in the middle. The DNA of the CDR3 is TGTGCCAGCACCCCTCATCTCGGGACAGATACGCAGTATTTT. It translates to CASTPHLGTDTQYF.

In this sample, this clonotype turned up a few times. Sequence at one end of the junction differs from germline and may be a read error. The chain links TRBV12-3 or TRBV12-4 to TRBJ2-7; 8 bases align to TRBD2. The CDR3 sequence is 15 residues long. CDR3 sequence: CAGSVVAGGTYEQYF. The CDR3, as DNA: TGTGCCGGCAGTGTGGTCGCGGGAGGAACCTACGAGCAGTACTTC.

The chain is built from TRBV29-1 and TRBJ1-5; D is unclear. The CDR3 length is 12 residues. Germline loops: CDR1 SQVTM, CDR2 ANQGSEA. Trimming cost V 3 bases and J 4 bases, with 7 bases left between them. CDR3 coding DNA: TGCAGCGTTGAGCCCTCTAATCAGCCCCAGCATTTT. Its protein product is CSVEPSNQPQHF.

The chain has TRBV28 and TRBJ1-5; TRBD1 might be the D (5 bases). Germline V gene data show CDR1 as MDHEN and CDR2 as SYDVKM. Trimming stripped 7 bases from V and 3 bases from J, with 10 bases between. This CDR3 contains 13 residues. The CDR3 reads CASTSGVNQPQHF. CDR3 nucleotide sequence: TGTGCCAGCACCTCGGGGGTCAATCAGCCCCAGCATTTT.

This clonotype was detected a few times. The gene calls are TRBV27 and TRBJ2-3, with TRBD2 identical over 14 bases. Germline CDR1 reads MNHEY; CDR2 reads SMNVEV (reference sequence). The CDR3 is 19 residues long. Trimming at V came to 5 bases and at J to 6 bases, leaving 16 bases not matched to a gene. The CDR3 region has the DNA TGTGCCAGCAGTAAGGGACTAGCGGGAGACTTATCCTTTCTCGATACGCAGTATTTT. Its translation: CASSKGLAGDLSFLDTQYF.

The genes are TRBV7-9 and TRBJ2-7; TRBD1 agrees at 8 bases. Unmatched junction bases numbered 8, after V lost 1 base and J lost 0 bases. CDR1 SEHNR and CDR2 FQNEAQ come from the germline V gene (reference sequence). There are 17 residues in the CDR3. The CDR3 DNA reads as TGTGCCAGCAGCTTAGGCGGCCGGGGACAGGTCTCCTACGAGCAGTACTTC. Amino acid sequence: CASSLGGRGQVSYEQYF.

This clonotype was counted between two and nine times. V and J are TRBV13 and TRBJ2-1; TRBD2 matches at 8 bases. Per germline, CDR1 PRHDT and CDR2 FYEKMQ (reference sequence). CDR3 length equals 14 residues. V shed 11 bases and J 3 bases; nucleotides not matched to a gene: 9. Here the CDR3 DNA reads TGTGCCGGCGGTCCAGCGGGGGACTACAATGAGCAGTTCTTC. This sequence encodes CAGGPAGDYNEQFF.

Worth noting for this clonotype: A junction boundary mismatches the germline segment, possibly from a read error. The chain recombines TRBV7-9 with TRBJ2-5; 11 nucleotides line up with TRBD1. The CDR3 consists of 14 residues. The germline V gene encodes CDR1 SEHNR and CDR2 FQNEAQ (reference sequence). The CDR3 protein is CVSKGTGGQETQYF. In DNA, the CDR3 is TGTGTCAGCAAAGGGACAGGGGGCCAAGAGACCCAGTACTTC.

This clonotype was found a few times. The V call is TRBV3-1, the J call TRBJ2-5; the D is unclear. Germline V gene lookup returns CDR1 LGHDT and CDR2 YNNKEL (reference sequence). The CDR3 spans 14 residues. The V end lost 0 bases, the J end lost 3 bases, and 8 bases lay between the germline ends. The CDR3 sequence is CASSQEGGEETQYF. The DNA for the CDR3 is TGTGCCAGCAGCCAAGAAGGTGGGGAAGAGACCCAGTACTTC.

The rearrangement joins TRBV7-2 to TRBJ2-3; D uncertain. The germline V and J ends were trimmed by 3 bases and 2 bases, with 6 bases remaining between them. The germline CDR1 and CDR2 sequences are SGHTA and FQGNSA. This CDR3 has 13 residues. The CDR3 is CASSFQATDTQYF. Written as DNA, the CDR3 is TGTGCCAGCAGCTTCCAGGCCACAGATACGCAGTATTTT.

The chain carries TRBV7-2 and TRBJ1-3, with D uncertain. The ends were cut back, 4 bases at V and 7 bases at J, with 8 bases in the middle. Germline assignment: CDR1 SGHTA and CDR2 FQGNSA. CDR3 size: 12 residues. The CDR3 nucleotides read TGTGCCAGCAGCTATCTAGGCAACACCATATATTTT. Translated: CASSYLGNTIYF.

The CDR3 bases are TGCGCCAGCAGCTTGGGGAGCGGGGCCGGGGCCCAGTACTTC. Translating it yields CASSLGSGAGAQYF. V gene TRBV5-1 combines with J gene TRBJ2-5; 7 nucleotides match TRBD2. This CDR3 spans 14 amino acids. After removal of 0 bases from V and 9 bases from J, the junction contained 8 bases not matched to a gene. CDR1 is SGHRS and CDR2 is YFSETQ in the germline V gene.

This clonotype has just a few counts. The rearrangement uses TRBV7-9 and TRBJ2-2; no firm D call. This CDR3 region has 16 residues. V was cut by 0 bases and J by 1 base, with 9 bases left in between. Germline-derived CDR1 and CDR2 are SEHNR and FQNEAQ (reference sequence). Here the CDR3 reads CASSLAVLGNTGELFF. Written as DNA, the CDR3 is TGTGCCAGCAGCTTAGCGGTTTTGGGGAACACCGGGGAGCTGTTTTTT.

The DNA for the CDR3 is TGCAGTGCTAGAGATAGACTAGCGGGAGCATCCGAGCAGTACTTC. Amino acids: CSARDRLAGASEQYF. The rearrangement links TRBV20-1 to TRBJ2-7; 12 bases fit TRBD2. V lost 0 bases to trimming and J lost 6 bases; unmatched junction nucleotides: 6. The CDR3 runs to 15 residues. Germline assignment: CDR1 DFQATT and CDR2 SNEGSKA (reference sequence).

The chain employs TRBV20-1 and TRBJ2-5; D may match TRBD1 or TRBD2 (7 bases each). V gave up 5 bases and J gave up 1 base, with 14 bases separating them. The length of the CDR3 is 14 residues. The germline gives CDR1 DFQATT, CDR2 SNEGSKA (reference sequence). The CDR3 sequence: CSAPRGGPQETQYF. In DNA form, the CDR3 reads TGCAGTGCTCCCAGGGGGGGCCCCCAAGAGACCCAGTACTTC.

Concerning this clonotype: Likely a read error: the CDR3 ends without its conserved phenylalanine or tryptophan. This chain links TRBV12-3 or TRBV12-4 with TRBJ1-2; 9 bases are shared with TRBD1. The CDR3 runs to 12 residues. Trimming cost V 11 bases and J 7 bases; bases outside gene matches: 8. The CDR3 here is CALGTGHSGYTY. In nucleotides, the CDR3 is TGTGCCCTCGGGACAGGGCATAGTGGCTACACCTAC.

In its sample, this clonotype was seen a few times. A junction end diverges from the germline sequence, so it may reflect a read error. The rearrangement joins TRBV7-2 to TRBJ2-7; 10 bases are shared with TRBD2. The J call is in doubt because the DNA end fits TRBJ2-1 better. This CDR3 region has 16 residues. Looked up from germline, CDR1 is SGHTA and CDR2 is FQGNSA. DNA for the CDR3: TGCGCCAGCAGCTTTCTAGCGGGAGTAGGGTACAATGAGCAGTTCTTC. Translation: CASSFLAGVGYNEQFF.

This sequence joins TRBV6-5 and TRBJ2-5; 9 bases line up with TRBD2. V dropped 3 bases and J dropped 3; count of bases not matched to a gene: 5. This CDR3 has 15 amino acids. Germline assignment: CDR1 MNHEY and CDR2 SVGAGI. CDR3 sequence reads: CASSYVAGVEETQYF. The DNA of the CDR3 is TGTGCCAGCAGTTATGTAGCGGGAGTAGAAGAGACCCAGTACTTC.

This clonotype has only a few counts. The rearrangement links TRBV20-1 to TRBJ2-3; 7 nucleotides align to TRBD2. Trimming at V came to 6 bases and at J to 3 bases, leaving 9 bases not matched to a gene. Germline CDR1 DFQATT, CDR2 SNEGSKA (reference sequence). The CDR3 contains 14 residues. CDR3 nucleotides: TGCAGTGCCCGAAGTGGGCGGGAGACAGATACGCAGTATTTT. This translates into CSARSGRETDTQYF.

The chain is built from TRBV6-1 and TRBJ1-2; tentatively, D is TRBD1 (5 bases). The CDR3 totals 13 residues. Germline V gives CDR1 MNHNS, CDR2 SASEGT. The V and J ends lost 3 bases and 3 bases respectively, with 8 bases between them. The DNA of the CDR3 is TGTGCCAGCAGTGAGACAGATTACTATGGCTACACCTTC. It yields the protein CASSETDYYGYTF.

The chain employs TRBV3-1 and TRBJ2-5; 9 bases match TRBD2. Trimming at V came to 4 bases and at J to 5 bases, leaving 5 bases not matched to a gene. Germline-derived CDR1 and CDR2 are LGHDT and YNNKEL (reference sequence). CDR3 length: 14 residues. CDR3 DNA: TGTGCCAGCAGCCCCTTAGCGGGGGTCGAGACCCAGTACTTC. It encodes CASSPLAGVETQYF.

Worth noting for this clonotype: At one boundary the junction diverges from the germline segment, which might be a read error. The chain recombines TRBV6-2 or TRBV6-3 with TRBJ2-5; D remains ambiguous. The CDR3 covers 15 residues. Germline CDR1 is MNHEY and CDR2 is SVGEGT. The CDR3 DNA is TGTGCCAGCAGCAGCCTTTTTGCGCAACAAGAGACCCGGTACTTC. Encoded protein: CASSSLFAQQETRYF.

This clonotype has just a few counts. The V gene is TRBV20-1, the J gene TRBJ1-2; 9 bases are a match to TRBD1. V shed 5 bases and J 6 bases; nucleotides not matched to a gene: 7. This CDR3 is built from 13 residues. Germline V CDR1 and CDR2: DFQATT, SNEGSKA (reference sequence). The CDR3 DNA reads TGCAGTGCTTACACAGGGGGCGCAAATGGCTACACCTTC. Translated: CSAYTGGANGYTF.

This clonotype was detected a few times. The chain is built from TRBV28 and TRBJ2-7; 11 bases match TRBD2. V lost 3 bases and J lost 0; bases outside the gene matches: 4. Germline V gene lookup returns CDR1 MDHEN and CDR2 SYDVKM. The CDR3 sequence is 16 residues long. Here the CDR3 reads CASSLPSGGLSYEQYF. The CDR3 nucleotides read TGTGCCAGCAGTTTGCCTAGCGGGGGGCTCTCCTACGAGCAGTACTTC.

The chain is built from TRBV2 and TRBJ2-1; 7 nucleotides agree with TRBD2. Germline assignment: CDR1 SNHLY and CDR2 FYNNEI. The CDR3 has 14 residues. V shed 6 bases and J 1 base; nucleotides not matched to a gene: 3. For the CDR3, the DNA is TGTGCCAGCAGAGGCGGGGGATCCTACAATGAGCAGTTCTTC. Protein product: CASRGGGSYNEQFF.